This TCR beta chain comes out of a study of blood T cell repertoires in COVID-19. Study at large: The origin of the acute and convalescent COVID-19 samples was the United States, Italy and Spain.

J gave up 4 bases and V 4 bases, and 2 bases lay outside the gene matches. The V gene's germline CDR1 is KGHDR and CDR2 SFDVKD. CDR3 length equals 14 residues. Per the authors' pipeline: Estimation of nucleated cell counts relied on the amplification of reference gene primers. Clones were read by immunoSEQ multiplex PCR, and TCRdb kept only the in-frame ones, dropping some. V, J and clone size are those of that table, while D and trimming were read from the DNA. The repertoire consists of roughly 300,000 clones, with 81% occurring once and the leading ten covering 2.5% to 3%. Source material: peripheral blood. The chain links TRBV24-1 to TRBJ2-2; 7 positions agree with TRBD1. The source of this sequence is a woman aged 60-75 years with active or convalescent COVID-19. The CDR3 nucleotides are TGTGCCACCAGTGACCACAGGGGCACCGGGGAGCTGTTTTTT. Its translation is CATSDHRGTGELFF.